Listed below are T cell receptor beta chains from one sample, sequenced in a study of Graves' ophthalmopathy and Graves' hyperthyroidism. TCRdb fed the multiplex PCR reads into MiXCR, producing one record per CDR3 protein. The sample gives 900,000 to 1,200,000 distinct CDR3 sequences, around a third of which show up once; 11% is in the top ten. The sample consisted of peripheral blood or thyroid tissue (not recorded which). All receptors derive from an adult man with Graves' hyperthyroidism. Each CDR3 is given with its conserved first and last residue. Fields, in order: D gene, clone size, J gene, V gene, CDR3 protein, CDR3 DNA. A D gene is named only where the DNA matches it firmly. Clone sizes are given selectively: once, few, many, or a class where the clone is expanded.

D gene: .
clone size: .
J gene: TRBJ1-5
V gene: TRBV20-1
CDR3 protein: CSVCWGCRAFRQLDQPQHF
CDR3 DNA: TGCAGCGTCTGCTGGGGGTGCCGAGCCTTTCGGCAGCTAGATCAGCCCCAGCATTTT

D gene: .
clone size: few
J gene: TRBJ2-7
V gene: TRBV4-3
CDR3 protein: CASSLTTRPGQKDYEQYF
CDR3 DNA: TGCGCCAGCAGCCTCACTACTCGCCCCGGACAGAAGGACTACGAGCAGTACTTC

D gene: .
clone size: .
J gene: TRBJ1-1
V gene: TRBV20-1
CDR3 protein: CSASIQATEAFF
CDR3 DNA: TGCAGTGCTAGCATCCAAGCGACTGAAGCTTTCTTT

D gene: TRBD1
clone size: .
J gene: TRBJ1-1
V gene: TRBV3-1
CDR3 protein: CASSQAPPGGMNTEAFF
CDR3 DNA: TGTGCCAGCAGCCAAGCCCCCCCAGGGGGAATGAACACTGAAGCTTTCTTT

D gene: .
clone size: many
J gene: TRBJ1-6
V gene: TRBV12-3/TRBV12-4
CDR3 protein: CASNQGRGPLHF
CDR3 DNA: TGTGCCAGCAACCAGGGAAGAGGGCCCCTCCACTTT

D gene: .
clone size: .
J gene: TRBJ2-5
V gene: TRBV29-1
CDR3 protein: CSVEGPLAGNRETQYF
CDR3 DNA: TGCAGCGTTGAAGGGCCGCTCGCGGGGAATCGAGAGACCCAGTACTTC

D gene: TRBD1
clone size: many
J gene: TRBJ1-5
V gene: TRBV7-6
CDR3 protein: CASSFGTGSDQPQHF
CDR3 DNA: TGTGCCAGCAGCTTCGGGACAGGGAGTGATCAGCCCCAGCATTTT

D gene: TRBD1
clone size: .
J gene: TRBJ2-2
V gene: TRBV20-1
CDR3 protein: CSASYQGANTGELFF
CDR3 DNA: TGCAGTGCCAGCTATCAGGGGGCGAACACCGGGGAGCTGTTTTTT

D gene: TRBD1
clone size: .
J gene: TRBJ1-1
V gene: TRBV2
CDR3 protein: CASKRDRGTEAFF
CDR3 DNA: TGTGCCAGCAAAAGGGACAGGGGAACTGAAGCTTTCTTT

D gene: .
clone size: .
J gene: TRBJ2-7
V gene: TRBV7-9
CDR3 protein: CASSLQPGLTTYEQYF
CDR3 DNA: TGTGCCAGCAGCTTACAGCCAGGACTAACCACCTACGAGCAGTACTTC

D gene: .
clone size: once
J gene: TRBJ2-7
V gene: TRBV5-1
CDR3 protein: CASSSLGAYEQYF
CDR3 DNA: TGCGCCAGCAGTAGTTTGGGAGCCTACGAGCAGTACTTC

D gene: .
clone size: .
J gene: TRBJ1-1
V gene: TRBV25-1
CDR3 protein: CASSEWGSDSPLHFGNGIGTEAFF
CDR3 DNA: .

D gene: .
clone size: .
J gene: TRBJ1-5
V gene: TRBV10-3
CDR3 protein: CAISVVGGSGQPQHF
CDR3 DNA: TGTGCCATCAGTGTAGTAGGGGGATCGGGTCAGCCCCAGCATTTT

D gene: TRBD2
clone size: .
J gene: TRBJ2-5
V gene: TRBV19
CDR3 protein: CASSPGGGLIQETQYF
CDR3 DNA: TGTGCCAGTAGTCCTGGCGGGGGGTTGATACAAGAGACCCAGTACTTC

D gene: .
clone size: .
J gene: TRBJ1-5
V gene: TRBV14
CDR3 protein: CASSQECDSGGQPQHF
CDR3 DNA: TGTGCCAGCAGCCAAGAGTGCGACAGCGGAGGTCAGCCCCAGCATTTT

D gene: TRBD1
clone size: .
J gene: TRBJ2-1
V gene: TRBV25-1
CDR3 protein: CASSFPGGGNEQFF
CDR3 DNA: TGCGCCAGCAGTTTTCCAGGGGGCGGCAATGAGCAGTTCTTC

D gene: .
clone size: many
J gene: TRBJ1-3
V gene: TRBV25-1
CDR3 protein: CATEDGSSGNTIYF
CDR3 DNA: TGTGCCACTGAGGACGGGAGCTCTGGAAACACCATATATTTT

D gene: .
clone size: many
J gene: TRBJ1-2
V gene: TRBV29-1
CDR3 protein: CSVEPGGYGYTF
CDR3 DNA: TGCAGCGTTGAGCCGGGAGGGTATGGCTACACCTTC

D gene: TRBD1
clone size: few
J gene: TRBJ2-7
V gene: TRBV6-4
CDR3 protein: CASSGPGQGKNYEQYF
CDR3 DNA: TGTGCCAGCAGTGGACCGGGACAGGGTAAGAACTACGAGCAGTACTTC

D gene: .
clone size: few
J gene: TRBJ1-2
V gene: TRBV5-6
CDR3 protein: CASSLLGHPRPNYGYTF
CDR3 DNA: TGTGCCAGCAGCTTGTTGGGACACCCGAGGCCCAACTATGGCTACACCTTC

D gene: .
clone size: many
J gene: TRBJ1-5
V gene: TRBV10-3
CDR3 protein: CAISAYPGTGHSNQPQHF
CDR3 DNA: TGTGCCATCAGTGCCTATCCCGGGACTGGCCATAGCAATCAGCCCCAGCATTTT

D gene: .
clone size: many
J gene: TRBJ2-5
V gene: TRBV15
CDR3 protein: CATSRVRVETQYF
CDR3 DNA: TGTGCCACCAGCAGGGTCAGGGTGGAGACCCAGTACTTC

D gene: .
clone size: few
J gene: TRBJ1-2
V gene: TRBV2
CDR3 protein: CASSEAGFGGYTF
CDR3 DNA: TGTGCCAGCAGTGAAGCGGGGTTCGGTGGCTACACCTTC

D gene: TRBD1
clone size: .
J gene: TRBJ2-7
V gene: TRBV29-1
CDR3 protein: CSVIRTGYGYEQYF
CDR3 DNA: TGCAGCGTCATCAGGACAGGGTACGGCTACGAGCAGTACTTC

D gene: .
clone size: .
J gene: TRBJ2-5
V gene: TRBV7-8
CDR3 protein: CASSPGGGATQYF
CDR3 DNA: TGTGCCAGCAGCCCAGGGGGGGGAGCGACCCAGTACTTC

D gene: TRBD2
clone size: many
J gene: TRBJ2-7
V gene: TRBV20-1
CDR3 protein: CSAGGGLANQYEQYF
CDR3 DNA: TGCAGTGCGGGGGGGGGACTAGCGAACCAGTACGAGCAGTACTTC

D gene: .
clone size: many
J gene: TRBJ1-6
V gene: TRBV15
CDR3 protein: CATSYRTAIYNSPLHF
CDR3 DNA: TGTGCCACCAGCTATCGGACGGCGATTTATAATTCACCCCTCCACTTT

D gene: .
clone size: .
J gene: TRBJ2-7
V gene: TRBV25-1
CDR3 protein: CASSADDAHEQYF
CDR3 DNA: TGTGCCAGCAGTGCCGACGATGCGCACGAGCAGTACTTC

D gene: .
clone size: .
J gene: TRBJ2-7
V gene: TRBV15
CDR3 protein: CATSRAYSYEQYF
CDR3 DNA: TGTGCCACCAGCAGAGCGTACTCCTACGAGCAGTACTTC

D gene: .
clone size: few
J gene: TRBJ1-4
V gene: TRBV11-2
CDR3 protein: CASSLGTGRVTEKLFF
CDR3 DNA: TGTGCCAGCAGCTTAGGAACGGGCAGGGTTACTGAAAAACTGTTTTTT

D gene: .
clone size: few
J gene: TRBJ2-7
V gene: TRBV7-2
CDR3 protein: CASSFLGQGPFYEQYF
CDR3 DNA: TGTGCCAGCAGCTTTTTAGGCCAGGGACCCTTCTACGAGCAGTACTTC

D gene: .
clone size: .
J gene: TRBJ2-7
V gene: TRBV7-2
CDR3 protein: CASITGLISYEQYF
CDR3 DNA: TGTGCCAGCATCACTGGACTCATAAGCTACGAGCAGTACTTC

D gene: TRBD2
clone size: .
J gene: TRBJ2-5
V gene: TRBV20-1
CDR3 protein: CSARRRGLAGVRETQYF
CDR3 DNA: TGCAGTGCTAGACGCCGAGGACTAGCGGGAGTTCGTGAGACCCAGTACTTC

D gene: .
clone size: .
J gene: TRBJ1-1
V gene: TRBV20-1
CDR3 protein: CSARPGGQEAFF
CDR3 DNA: TGCAGTGCTAGACCCGGTGGACAGGAAGCTTTCTTT

D gene: .
clone size: .
J gene: TRBJ1-2
V gene: TRBV10-2
CDR3 protein: CASSEPNQGYYGYTF
CDR3 DNA: TGCGCCAGCAGTGAGCCGAATCAGGGCTACTATGGCTACACCTTC

D gene: TRBD1
clone size: .
J gene: TRBJ1-5
V gene: TRBV15
CDR3 protein: CATSAETGGANQPQHF
CDR3 DNA: TGTGCCACCAGCGCAGAGACAGGGGGCGCCAATCAGCCCCAGCATTTT

D gene: TRBD1
clone size: many
J gene: TRBJ1-4
V gene: TRBV12-3/TRBV12-4
CDR3 protein: CASSGGGGEKLFF
CDR3 DNA: TGTGCCAGCAGTGGAGGGGGCGGGGAAAAACTGTTTTTT

D gene: .
clone size: many
J gene: TRBJ2-7
V gene: TRBV7-8
CDR3 protein: CASSSLTAQRAYEQYF
CDR3 DNA: TGTGCCAGCAGCTCCCTAACGGCACAGCGAGCCTACGAGCAGTACTTC

D gene: .
clone size: .
J gene: TRBJ2-3
V gene: TRBV20-1
CDR3 protein: CSARGSRSSTDTQYF
CDR3 DNA: TGCAGTGCTAGAGGGTCACGGTCTAGCACAGATACGCAGTATTTT

D gene: .
clone size: .
J gene: TRBJ1-6
V gene: TRBV11-2
CDR3 protein: CASSLGTGVPYNSPLHF
CDR3 DNA: TGTGCCAGCAGCTTGGGGACCGGCGTTCCCTATAATTCACCCCTCCACTTT

D gene: .
clone size: few
J gene: TRBJ1-5
V gene: TRBV10-3
CDR3 protein: CASRSRQVGHQPQHF
CDR3 DNA: TGTGCCAGCAGATCCCGACAGGTTGGACATCAGCCCCAGCATTTT

D gene: .
clone size: many
J gene: TRBJ2-7
V gene: TRBV7-2
CDR3 protein: CASSLTERKQYF
CDR3 DNA: TGTGCCAGCAGCCTAACCGAAAGGAAGCAGTACTTC

D gene: TRBD1
clone size: .
J gene: TRBJ2-7
V gene: TRBV12-3/TRBV12-4
CDR3 protein: CASRSTGTGYEQYF
CDR3 DNA: TGTGCCAGCAGATCCACCGGGACAGGCTACGAGCAGTACTTC

D gene: .
clone size: many
J gene: TRBJ2-5
V gene: TRBV13
CDR3 protein: CASSLEWSQETQYF
CDR3 DNA: TGTGCCAGCAGCTTAGAGTGGTCCCAAGAGACCCAGTACTTC

D gene: .
clone size: .
J gene: TRBJ2-2
V gene: TRBV11-2
CDR3 protein: CASSLEGIGELFF
CDR3 DNA: TGTGCCAGCAGCTTGGAGGGTATCGGGGAGCTGTTTTTT

D gene: TRBD2
clone size: many
J gene: TRBJ2-7
V gene: TRBV7-9
CDR3 protein: CASSLASGRAYEQYF
CDR3 DNA: TGTGCCAGCAGCTTAGCTAGCGGGAGGGCCTACGAGCAGTACTTC

D gene: .
clone size: few
J gene: TRBJ1-4
V gene: TRBV27
CDR3 protein: CASSFQGTDEKLFF
CDR3 DNA: TGTGCCAGCAGTTTCCAAGGAACCGACGAAAAACTGTTTTTT

D gene: .
clone size: .
J gene: TRBJ2-7
V gene: TRBV5-1
CDR3 protein: CASSPDLPGLEEQYF
CDR3 DNA: TGCGCCAGCAGCCCGGACCTCCCAGGGTTGGAAGAGCAGTACTTC

D gene: TRBD1
clone size: .
J gene: TRBJ1-2
V gene: TRBV7-2
CDR3 protein: CASSLNRGLSYGYTF
CDR3 DNA: TGTGCCAGCAGCCTCAACAGGGGGCTGAGCTATGGCTACACCTTC

D gene: .
clone size: many
J gene: TRBJ2-2
V gene: TRBV24-1
CDR3 protein: CATGRLSTGELFF
CDR3 DNA: TGTGCCACCGGCCGTTTGAGCACCGGGGAGCTGTTTTTT

D gene: .
clone size: .
J gene: TRBJ1-5
V gene: TRBV7-8
CDR3 protein: CASSFHQGSNQPQHF
CDR3 DNA: TGTGCCAGCAGTTTTCATCAGGGAAGCAATCAGCCCCAGCATTTT

D gene: .
clone size: .
J gene: TRBJ1-3
V gene: TRBV7-9
CDR3 protein: CASSLGGRNYVYTIYF
CDR3 DNA: TGTGCCAGCAGCTTAGGGGGACGGAACTATGTCTACACCATATATTTT

D gene: TRBD1
clone size: many
J gene: TRBJ1-6
V gene: TRBV12-3/TRBV12-4
CDR3 protein: CASSGRGQRNSPLHF
CDR3 DNA: TGTGCCAGCAGTGGACGGGGACAGCGGAATTCACCCCTCCACTTT

D gene: .
clone size: .
J gene: TRBJ1-1
V gene: TRBV9
CDR3 protein: CASSVESRTEAFF
CDR3 DNA: TGTGCCAGCAGCGTAGAATCCCGCACTGAAGCTTTCTTT

D gene: .
clone size: many
J gene: TRBJ2-5
V gene: TRBV11-2
CDR3 protein: CASSFVGTETQYF
CDR3 DNA: TGTGCCAGCAGCTTTGTGGGTACGGAGACCCAGTACTTC

D gene: TRBD1
clone size: .
J gene: TRBJ1-5
V gene: TRBV7-8
CDR3 protein: CASRSGTGGTEQPQHF
CDR3 DNA: TGTGCCAGCAGGTCTGGGACAGGGGGCACTGAGCAGCCCCAGCATTTT

D gene: TRBD2
clone size: .
J gene: TRBJ2-1
V gene: TRBV20-1
CDR3 protein: CRDTSGQETQFF
CDR3 DNA: TGCAGGGATACTAGCGGCCAAGAGACCCAGTTCTTC

D gene: .
clone size: few
J gene: TRBJ1-3
V gene: TRBV29-1
CDR3 protein: CSVVSRTGNTIYF
CDR3 DNA: TGCAGCGTTGTATCACGGACAGGAAACACCATATATTTT

D gene: .
clone size: few
J gene: TRBJ1-1
V gene: TRBV7-9
CDR3 protein: CASSLAWGANTEAFF
CDR3 DNA: TGTGCCAGCAGCTTAGCGTGGGGGGCGAACACTGAAGCTTTCTTT